A single sample gave rise to the 10 T cell receptor beta chains below, sequenced in a study of OX40 agonist ivuxolimab in advanced cancers. The repertoire was sequenced with immunoSEQ multiplex PCR; TCRdb's copy has only in-frame clones and lacks some. The sample gives more than 100,000 clones, approximately 94% of which show up once; approximately 0.93% is in the top ten. This specimen was CD4+ or CD8+ T cells sorted from blood, taken in a trial of the OX40 agonist ivuxolimab. Receptors were obtained from an adult with an advanced solid tumor such as melanoma, head and neck, liver or kidney cancer.

J is TRBJ2-3 and V is TRBV28; tentative D call: TRBD2 (6 bases). This CDR3 is built from 17 residues. V gave up 4 bases and J gave up 0 bases, with 17 bases separating them. Germline V gene sequence: CDR1 MDHEN, CDR2 SYDVKM. The DNA of the CDR3 is TGTGCCAGCAGTTCACCGTCGGCGGGACCTAGCACAGATACGCAGTATTTT. Its protein is CASSSPSAGPSTDTQYF.

The chain uses TRBV19 and TRBJ1-1; D is possibly TRBD1 (6 bases). V lost 3 bases and J 11 bases, leaving 13 bases between the germline ends. Germline-derived CDR1 and CDR2 are LNHDA and SQIVND (reference sequence). CDR3 length equals 12 residues. The CDR3 sequence is CASSMENRDAFF. CDR3 nucleotides: TGTGCCAGTAGTATGGAGAACAGGGATGCTTTCTTT. The variable domain in full, completed from reference TRBV19 and TRBJ1-1, reads DGGITQSPKYLFRKEGQNVTLSCEQNLNHDAMYWYRQDPGQGLRLIYYSQIVNDFQKGDIAEGYSVSREKKESFPLTVTSAQKNPTAFYLCASSMENRDAFFGQGTRLTVV.

V and J are TRBV7-2 and TRBJ2-1, with D possibly matching TRBD1 (6 bases). Germline V gives CDR1 SGHTA, CDR2 FQGNSA. Trimming left V 5 bases short and J 5 bases short, with 10 bases between. This CDR3 region has 13 residues. CDR3 amino acids: CASSRQGNNEQFF. The CDR3 nucleotides are TGTGCCAGCAGCCGCCAGGGGAACAATGAGCAGTTCTTC. Complete variable domain (other parts from reference TRBV7-2 and TRBJ2-1): GAGVSQSPSNKVTEKGKDVELRCDPISGHTALYWYRQSLGQGLEFLIYFQGNSAPDKSGLPSDRFSAERTGGSVSTLTIQRTQQEDSAVYLCASSRQGNNEQFFGPGTRLTVL.

The rearrangement uses TRBV5-1 and TRBJ2-1; 10 bases match TRBD2. Germline V gene lookup returns CDR1 SGHRS and CDR2 YFSETQ. The CDR3 contains 16 residues. J gave up 3 bases and V 4 bases, and 7 bases lay outside the gene matches. The CDR3 DNA follows: TGCGCCAGCAGCGACGCTAGCGGGGGTATCTACAATGAGCAGTTCTTC. This gives the protein CASSDASGGIYNEQFF.

The V gene is TRBV28, the J gene TRBJ2-7, with TRBD1 identical over 9 bases. The V gene end was trimmed by 3 bases and the J gene end by 4 bases; junction bases not matched to a gene: 16. This CDR3 is built from 18 residues. Germline V gene sequence: CDR1 MDHEN, CDR2 SYDVKM. CDR3 DNA: TGTGCCAGCAGTTTTAGGGGTTTTAGGACAGGGGAAAGGTACGAGCAGTACTTC. Protein product: CASSFRGFRTGERYEQYF.

A single count supports this clone. The chain combines TRBV29-1 with TRBJ1-4, with 12 bases lining up with TRBD1. The germline V gene encodes CDR1 SQVTM and CDR2 ANQGSEA. This CDR3 spans 14 amino acids. After removal of 4 bases from V and 7 bases from J, the junction contained 4 bases not matched to a gene. CDR3 in DNA: TGCAGCGTTGGGGGACAGGGGGCCGGTGAAAAACTGTTTTTT. Translated, it gives CSVGGQGAGEKLFF.

The chain uses TRBV5-1 and TRBJ1-3, with unresolved D. CDR3 size: 15 residues. V shed 4 bases and J shed 4 bases, with 15 bases lying between them. CDR1 is SGHRS and CDR2 is YFSETQ in the germline V gene. CDR3: CASSTGPDLGNTIYF. CDR3 nucleotide sequence: TGCGCCAGCAGCACCGGGCCCGATCTGGGAAACACCATATATTTT.

The V gene is TRBV13, the J gene TRBJ1-1; 9 nucleotides align to TRBD1. CDR1 PRHDT and CDR2 FYEKMQ come from the germline V gene (reference sequence). The CDR3 covers 16 residues. The V segment lost 3 bases and the J segment 1 base; nucleotides outside the gene matches: 6. CDR3 DNA: TGTGCCAGCAGCTTGGGGACAGGGCTCCGGAACACTGAAGCTTTCTTT. Protein: CASSLGTGLRNTEAFF.

The chain recombines TRBV5-6 with TRBJ1-5; D is possibly TRBD1 (5 bases). This CDR3 spans 13 amino acids. Deletions cut 5 bases from V and 2 bases from J, with 8 bases between. CDR1 is SGHDT and CDR2 is YYEEEE in the germline V gene. The CDR3 loop is CASSRRGNQPQHF. The CDR3, as DNA: TGTGCCAGCAGTCGCAGGGGCAATCAGCCCCAGCATTTT.

This rearrangement joins TRBV5-1 to TRBJ1-3; D not certain. V was clipped by 3 bases and J by 4 bases, with 2 bases between them. The CDR3 length is 11 residues. In germline, CDR1 is SGHRS, CDR2 YFSETQ. The DNA for the CDR3 is TGCGCCAGCAGCTCCGGAAACACCATATATTTT. Amino acid sequence: CASSSGNTIYF.